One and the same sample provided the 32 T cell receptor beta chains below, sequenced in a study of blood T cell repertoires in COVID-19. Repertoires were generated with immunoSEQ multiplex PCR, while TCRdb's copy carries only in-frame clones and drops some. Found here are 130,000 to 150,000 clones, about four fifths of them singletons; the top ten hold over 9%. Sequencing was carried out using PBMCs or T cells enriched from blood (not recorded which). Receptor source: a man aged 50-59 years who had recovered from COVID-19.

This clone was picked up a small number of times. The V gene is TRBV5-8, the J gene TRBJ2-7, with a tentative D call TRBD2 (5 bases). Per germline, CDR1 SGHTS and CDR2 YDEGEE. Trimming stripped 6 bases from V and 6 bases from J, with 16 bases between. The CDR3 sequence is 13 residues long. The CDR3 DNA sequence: TGTGCCAGCAACTTTGACCGGGGAACCGAGCAGTACTTC. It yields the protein CASNFDRGTEQYF.

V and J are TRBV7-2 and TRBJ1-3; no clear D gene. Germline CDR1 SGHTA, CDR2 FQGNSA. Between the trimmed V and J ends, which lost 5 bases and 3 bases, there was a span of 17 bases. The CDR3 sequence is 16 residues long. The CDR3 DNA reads TGTGCCAGCAGCCCCCGCCAGACTAACCATGGAAACACCATATATTTT. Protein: CASSPRQTNHGNTIYF. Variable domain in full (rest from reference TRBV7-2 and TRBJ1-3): GAGVSQSPSNKVTEKGKDVELRCDPISGHTALYWYRQSLGQGLEFLIYFQGNSAPDKSGLPSDRFSAERTGGSVSTLTIQRTQQEDSAVYLCASSPRQTNHGNTIYFGEGSWLTVV.

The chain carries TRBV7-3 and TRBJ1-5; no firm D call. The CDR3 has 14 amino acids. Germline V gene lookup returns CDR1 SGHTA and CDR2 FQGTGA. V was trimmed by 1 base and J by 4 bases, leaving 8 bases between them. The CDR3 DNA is TGTGCCAGCAGCTTAATGCGGCAGAATCAGCCCCAGCATTTT. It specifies CASSLMRQNQPQHF.

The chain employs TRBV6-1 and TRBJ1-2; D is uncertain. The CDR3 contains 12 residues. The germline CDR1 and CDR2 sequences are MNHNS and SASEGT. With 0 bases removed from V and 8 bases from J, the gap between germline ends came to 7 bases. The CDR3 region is CASSEAGRGYTF. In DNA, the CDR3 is TGTGCCAGCAGTGAAGCGGGCCGGGGCTACACCTTC.

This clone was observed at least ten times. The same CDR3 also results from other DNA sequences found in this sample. The CDR3: CASSHRDSNQPQHF. The CDR3, as DNA: TGTGCCAGCAGTCACAGGGATAGCAATCAGCCCCAGCATTTT. This chain uses TRBV27 with TRBJ1-5; possible D gene TRBD1, 6 bases. Germline V lookup: CDR1 MNHEY, CDR2 SMNVEV (reference sequence). The CDR3 is made up of 14 amino acids. V was clipped by 5 bases and J by 0 bases, with 8 bases between them.

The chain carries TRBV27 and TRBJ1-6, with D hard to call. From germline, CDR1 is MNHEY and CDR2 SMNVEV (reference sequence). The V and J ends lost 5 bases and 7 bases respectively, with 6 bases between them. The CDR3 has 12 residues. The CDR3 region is CASSDNNSPLHF. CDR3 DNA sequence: TGTGCCAGCAGTGACAACAATTCACCCCTCCACTTT.

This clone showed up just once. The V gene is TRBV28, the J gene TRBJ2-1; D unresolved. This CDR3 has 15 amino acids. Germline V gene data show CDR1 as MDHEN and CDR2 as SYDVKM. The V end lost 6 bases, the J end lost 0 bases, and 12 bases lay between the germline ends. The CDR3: CASSQTISSYNEQFF. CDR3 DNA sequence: TGTGCCAGCAGCCAAACTATCAGCTCCTACAATGAGCAGTTCTTC. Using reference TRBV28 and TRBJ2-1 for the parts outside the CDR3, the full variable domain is DVKVTQSSRYLVKRTGEKVFLECVQDMDHENMFWYRQDPGLGLRLIYFSYDVKMKEKGDIPEGYSVSREKKERFSLILESASTNQTSMYLCASSQTISSYNEQFFGPGTRLTVL.

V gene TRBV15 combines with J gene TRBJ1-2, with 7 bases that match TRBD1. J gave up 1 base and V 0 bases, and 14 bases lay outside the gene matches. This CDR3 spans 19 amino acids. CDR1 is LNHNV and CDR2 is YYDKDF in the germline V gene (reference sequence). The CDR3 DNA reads TGTGCCACCAGCAGAGATTCCGTTCCAGGGGGTTGGGTTAACTATGGCTACACCTTC. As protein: CATSRDSVPGGWVNYGYTF.

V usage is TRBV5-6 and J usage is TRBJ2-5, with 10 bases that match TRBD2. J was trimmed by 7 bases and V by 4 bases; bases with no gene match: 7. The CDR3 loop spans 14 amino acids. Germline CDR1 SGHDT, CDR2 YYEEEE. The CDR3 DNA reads TGTGCCAGCAGCGGTATAGGGACTAGCGCGACCCAGTACTTC. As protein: CASSGIGTSATQYF.

The CDR3, as DNA: TGTGCCAGCAGCGTAGCACTGCCCAATACGCAGTATTTT. Translated: CASSVALPNTQYF. The rearrangement links TRBV9 to TRBJ2-3; no definite D call. The germline V gene has CDR1 SGDLS and CDR2 YYNGEE. There are 13 residues in the CDR3. Between the trimmed V and J ends, which lost 0 bases and 7 bases, there was a span of 9 bases.

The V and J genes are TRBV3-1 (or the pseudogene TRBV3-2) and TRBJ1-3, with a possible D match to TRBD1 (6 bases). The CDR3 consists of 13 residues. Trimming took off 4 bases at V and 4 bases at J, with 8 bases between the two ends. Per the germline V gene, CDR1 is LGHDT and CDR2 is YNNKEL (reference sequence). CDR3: CASSPGAGNTIYF. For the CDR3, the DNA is TGTGCCAGCAGCCCAGGGGCAGGAAACACCATATATTTT.

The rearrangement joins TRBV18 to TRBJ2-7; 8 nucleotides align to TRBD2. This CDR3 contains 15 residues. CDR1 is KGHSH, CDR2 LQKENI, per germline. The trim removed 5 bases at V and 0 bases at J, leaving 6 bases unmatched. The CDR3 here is CASSASGGSSYEQYF. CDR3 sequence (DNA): TGTGCCAGCTCAGCCAGCGGGGGTAGCTCCTACGAGCAGTACTTC.

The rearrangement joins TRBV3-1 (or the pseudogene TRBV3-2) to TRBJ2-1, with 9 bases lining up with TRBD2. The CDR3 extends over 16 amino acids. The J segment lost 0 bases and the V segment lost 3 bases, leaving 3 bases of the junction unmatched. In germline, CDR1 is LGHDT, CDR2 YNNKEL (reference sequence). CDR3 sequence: CASSQRGGGSYNEQFF. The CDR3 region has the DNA TGTGCCAGCAGCCAGCGCGGGGGGGGCTCCTACAATGAGCAGTTCTTC.

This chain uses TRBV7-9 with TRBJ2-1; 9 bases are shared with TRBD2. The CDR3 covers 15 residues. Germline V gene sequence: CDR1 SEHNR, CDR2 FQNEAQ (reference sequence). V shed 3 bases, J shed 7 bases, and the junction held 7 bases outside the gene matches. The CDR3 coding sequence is TGTGCCAGCAGCTTGGTAGCGGGGGTGGGGAATGAGCAGTTCTTC. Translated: CASSLVAGVGNEQFF.

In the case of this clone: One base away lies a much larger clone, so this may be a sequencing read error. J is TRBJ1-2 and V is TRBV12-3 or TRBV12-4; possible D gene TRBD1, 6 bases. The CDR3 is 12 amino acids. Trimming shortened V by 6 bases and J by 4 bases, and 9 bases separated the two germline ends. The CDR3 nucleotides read TGTGCCAGCAGCCCAGGGGTCTATGGCTACACCTTC. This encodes CASSPGVYGYTF.

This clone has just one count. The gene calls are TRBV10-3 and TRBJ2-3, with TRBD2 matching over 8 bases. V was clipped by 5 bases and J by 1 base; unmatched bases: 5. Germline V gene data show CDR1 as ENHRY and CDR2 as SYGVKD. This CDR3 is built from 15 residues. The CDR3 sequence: CAISTGTSRTDTQYF. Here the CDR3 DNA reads TGTGCCATCAGTACCGGGACTAGTCGCACAGATACGCAGTATTTT.

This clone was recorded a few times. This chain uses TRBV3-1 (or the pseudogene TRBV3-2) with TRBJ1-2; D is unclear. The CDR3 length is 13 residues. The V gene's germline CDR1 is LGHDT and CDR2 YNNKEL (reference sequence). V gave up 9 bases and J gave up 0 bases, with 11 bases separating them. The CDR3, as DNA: TGTGCCAGTTCGGAACAGTCTAACTATGGCTACACCTTC. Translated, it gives CASSEQSNYGYTF.

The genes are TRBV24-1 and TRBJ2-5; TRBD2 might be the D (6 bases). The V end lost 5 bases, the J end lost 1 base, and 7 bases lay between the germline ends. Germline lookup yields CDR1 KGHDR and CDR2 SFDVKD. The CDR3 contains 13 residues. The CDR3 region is CATSGDFQETQYF. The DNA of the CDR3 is TGTGCCACCAGTGGGGACTTCCAAGAGACCCAGTACTTC.

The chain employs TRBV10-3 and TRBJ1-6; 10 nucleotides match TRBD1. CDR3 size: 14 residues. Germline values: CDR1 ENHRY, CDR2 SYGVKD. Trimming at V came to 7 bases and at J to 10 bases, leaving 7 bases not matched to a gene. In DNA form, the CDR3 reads TGTGCCATCACCCCCGGGACAGGGGAATCACCCCTCCACTTT. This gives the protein CAITPGTGESPLHF.

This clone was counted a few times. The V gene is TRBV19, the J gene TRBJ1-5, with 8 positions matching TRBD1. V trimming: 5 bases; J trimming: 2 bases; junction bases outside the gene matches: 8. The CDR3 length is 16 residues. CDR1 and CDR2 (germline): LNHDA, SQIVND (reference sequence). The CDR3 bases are TGTGCCAGTAGTCCGAAGACAGGGGCAGGCAATCAGCCCCAGCATTTT. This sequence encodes CASSPKTGAGNQPQHF.

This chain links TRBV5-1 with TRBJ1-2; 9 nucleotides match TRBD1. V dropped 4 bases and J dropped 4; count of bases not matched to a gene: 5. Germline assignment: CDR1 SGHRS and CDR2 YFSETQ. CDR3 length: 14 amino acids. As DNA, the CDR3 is TGCGCCAGCAGCACTGGACAGGGGACCTATGGCTACACCTTC. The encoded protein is CASSTGQGTYGYTF. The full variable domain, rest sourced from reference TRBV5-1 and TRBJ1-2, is KAGVTQTPRYLIKTRGQQVTLSCSPISGHRSVSWYQQTPGQGLQFLFEYFSETQRNKGNFPGRFSGRQFSNSRSEMNVSTLELGDSALYLCASSTGQGTYGYTFGSGTRLTVV.

The CDR3 loop reads CASSPDDTGTINNEQFF. Written as DNA, the CDR3 is TGTGCCAGCAGCCCAGACGACACCGGGACAATCAACAATGAGCAGTTCTTC. V gene TRBV11-2 combines with J gene TRBJ2-1, with a weak D call TRBD1 (6 bases). The CDR3 runs to 17 residues. CDR1 and CDR2 (germline): SGHAT, FQNNGV. Trimming shortened V by 5 bases and J by 5 bases, and 22 bases separated the two germline ends.

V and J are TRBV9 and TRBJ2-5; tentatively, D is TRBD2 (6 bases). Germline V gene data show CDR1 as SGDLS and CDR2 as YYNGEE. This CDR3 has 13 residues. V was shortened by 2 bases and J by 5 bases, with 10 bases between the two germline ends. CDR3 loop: CASSVGGQETQYF. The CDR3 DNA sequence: TGTGCCAGCAGCGTGGGGGGTCAGGAGACCCAGTACTTC.

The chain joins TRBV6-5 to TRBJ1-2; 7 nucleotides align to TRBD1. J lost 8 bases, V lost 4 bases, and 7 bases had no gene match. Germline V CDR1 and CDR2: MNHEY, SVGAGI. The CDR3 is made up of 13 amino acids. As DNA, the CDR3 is TGTGCCAGCAGTTCCACAGGGGAGGACGGCTACACCTTC. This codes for CASSSTGEDGYTF.

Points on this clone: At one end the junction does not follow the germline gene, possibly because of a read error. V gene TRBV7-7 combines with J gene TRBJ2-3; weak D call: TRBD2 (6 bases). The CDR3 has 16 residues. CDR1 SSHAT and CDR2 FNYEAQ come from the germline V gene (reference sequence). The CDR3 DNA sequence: TGTGCTAGCAGCTTAGGTAGCGGAGGACCCACAGATACGCAGTATTTT. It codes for CASSLGSGGPTDTQYF.

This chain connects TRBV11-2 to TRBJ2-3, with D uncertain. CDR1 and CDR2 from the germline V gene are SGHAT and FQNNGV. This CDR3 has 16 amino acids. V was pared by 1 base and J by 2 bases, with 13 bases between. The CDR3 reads CASSLGSLLSTDTQYF. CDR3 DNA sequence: TGTGCCAGCAGCTTAGGATCTTTGCTATCCACAGATACGCAGTATTTT.

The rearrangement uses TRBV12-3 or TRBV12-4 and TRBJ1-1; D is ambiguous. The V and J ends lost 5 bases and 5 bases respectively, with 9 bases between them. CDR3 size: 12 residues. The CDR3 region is CASSPAETEAFF. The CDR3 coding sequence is TGTGCCAGCAGTCCCGCGGAAACTGAAGCTTTCTTT.

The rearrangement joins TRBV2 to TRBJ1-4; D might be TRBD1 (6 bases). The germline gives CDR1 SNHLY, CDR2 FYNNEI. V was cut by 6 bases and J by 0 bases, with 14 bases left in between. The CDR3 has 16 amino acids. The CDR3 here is CASRLQGAPTNEKLFF. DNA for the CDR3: TGTGCCAGCAGATTACAGGGAGCTCCAACTAATGAAAAACTGTTTTTT.

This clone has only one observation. CDR3 sequence (DNA): TGTGCCAGCAGCCCGACTAGCGGGGCTTCTTTAGCCAAAAACATTCAGTACTTC. It yields the protein CASSPTSGASLAKNIQYF. This chain connects TRBV5-4 to TRBJ2-4; TRBD2 matches at 11 bases. CDR3 length equals 18 residues. Germline CDR1 SGHNT, CDR2 YYREEE (reference sequence). V trimming: 4 bases; J trimming: 0 bases; junction bases outside the gene matches: 9.

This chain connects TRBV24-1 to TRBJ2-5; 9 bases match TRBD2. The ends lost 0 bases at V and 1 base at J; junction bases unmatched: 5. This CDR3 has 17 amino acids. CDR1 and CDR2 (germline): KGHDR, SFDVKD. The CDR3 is CATSDLRGGGLQETQYF. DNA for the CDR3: TGTGCCACCAGTGATTTGCGCGGGGGGGGACTCCAAGAGACCCAGTACTTC.

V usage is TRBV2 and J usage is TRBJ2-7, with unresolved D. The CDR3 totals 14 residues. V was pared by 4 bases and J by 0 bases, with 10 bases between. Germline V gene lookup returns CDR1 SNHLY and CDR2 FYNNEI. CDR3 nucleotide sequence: TGTGCCAGCAGTGTTGGCCCCACCTCCTACGAGCAGTACTTC. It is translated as CASSVGPTSYEQYF. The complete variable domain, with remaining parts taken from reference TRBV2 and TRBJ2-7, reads EPEVTQTPSHQVTQMGQEVILRCVPISNHLYFYWYRQILGQKVEFLVSFYNNEISEKSEIFDDQFSVERPDGSNFTLKIRSTKLEDSAMYFCASSVGPTSYEQYFGPGTRLTVT.

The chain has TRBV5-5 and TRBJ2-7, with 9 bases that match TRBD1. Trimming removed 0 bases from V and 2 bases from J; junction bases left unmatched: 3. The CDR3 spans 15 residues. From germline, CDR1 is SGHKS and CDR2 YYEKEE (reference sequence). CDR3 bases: TGTGCCAGCAGCTTGGCCGGGACAGGGACCTACGAGCAGTACTTC. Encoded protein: CASSLAGTGTYEQYF.